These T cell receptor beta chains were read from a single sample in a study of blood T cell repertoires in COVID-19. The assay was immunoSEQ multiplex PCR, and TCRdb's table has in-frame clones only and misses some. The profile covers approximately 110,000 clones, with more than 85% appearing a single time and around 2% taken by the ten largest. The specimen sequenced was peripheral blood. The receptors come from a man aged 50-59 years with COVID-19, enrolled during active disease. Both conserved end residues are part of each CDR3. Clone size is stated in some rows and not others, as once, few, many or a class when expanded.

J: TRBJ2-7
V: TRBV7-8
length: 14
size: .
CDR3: CASSLAGGPYEQYF

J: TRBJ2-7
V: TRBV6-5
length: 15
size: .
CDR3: CASSPFSGVTYEQYF

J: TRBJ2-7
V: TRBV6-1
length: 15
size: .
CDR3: CASSEGDRDSYEQYF

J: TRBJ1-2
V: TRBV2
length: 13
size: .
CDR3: CASSSGGPYGYTF

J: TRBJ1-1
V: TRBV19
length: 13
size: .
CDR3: CASTGHFNTEAFF

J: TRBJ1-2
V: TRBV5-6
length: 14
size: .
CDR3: CASSFIAGTKGYTF

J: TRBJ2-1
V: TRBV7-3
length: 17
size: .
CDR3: CASSSMIGTGGKNKQFF

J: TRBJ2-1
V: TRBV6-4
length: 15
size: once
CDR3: CASSDKGTGIDEQFF

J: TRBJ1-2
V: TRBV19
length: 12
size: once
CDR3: CASTPGGQGYTF

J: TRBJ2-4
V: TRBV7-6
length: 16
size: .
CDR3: CASSLVRGPAKNIQYF

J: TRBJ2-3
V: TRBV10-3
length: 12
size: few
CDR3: CAIGARPDTQYF

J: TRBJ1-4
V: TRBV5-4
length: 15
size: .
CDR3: CASSLGDSHNEKLFF

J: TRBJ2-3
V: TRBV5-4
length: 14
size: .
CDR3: CALTRAGASDTQYF

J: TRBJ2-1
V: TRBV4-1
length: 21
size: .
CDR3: CASSQLGLAGGGKSSYNEQFF

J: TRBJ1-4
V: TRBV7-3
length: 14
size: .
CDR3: CASSSTGTNEKLFF

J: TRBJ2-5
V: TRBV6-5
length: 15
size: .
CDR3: CASSPAGGEVETQYF

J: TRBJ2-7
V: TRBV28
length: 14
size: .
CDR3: CASSLINRVNEQYF

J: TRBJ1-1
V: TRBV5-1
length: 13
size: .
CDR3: CASSWDKNTEAFF

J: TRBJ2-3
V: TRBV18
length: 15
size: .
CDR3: CASSPIAGARDTQYF

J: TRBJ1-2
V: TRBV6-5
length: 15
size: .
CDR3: CASSRSQRINYGYTF

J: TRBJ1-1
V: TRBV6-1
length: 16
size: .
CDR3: CASSEGWGLLNTEAFF

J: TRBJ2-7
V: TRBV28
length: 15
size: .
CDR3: CASSSVAESSYEQYF

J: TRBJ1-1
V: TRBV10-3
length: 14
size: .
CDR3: CAITLGGGYTEAFF

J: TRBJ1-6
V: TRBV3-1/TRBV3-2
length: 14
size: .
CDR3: CASSQVQGTSPLHF

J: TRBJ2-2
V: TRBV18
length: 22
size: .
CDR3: CASSLSRLAGGRRLSNTGELFF

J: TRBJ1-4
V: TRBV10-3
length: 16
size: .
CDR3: CAISPGVRATNEKLFF

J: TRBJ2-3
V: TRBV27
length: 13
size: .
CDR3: CASRTGGFDTQYF

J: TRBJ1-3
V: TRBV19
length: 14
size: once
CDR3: CASSTQRYTGTIYF

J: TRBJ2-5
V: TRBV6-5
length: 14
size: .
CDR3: CASSTIGRQETQYF

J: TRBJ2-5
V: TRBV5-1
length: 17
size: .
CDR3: CASIPSPGTRSSETQYF

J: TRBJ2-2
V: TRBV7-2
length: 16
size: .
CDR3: CASSFVTGRRTGELFF

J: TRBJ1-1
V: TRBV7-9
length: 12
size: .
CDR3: CASSWDNPEAFF

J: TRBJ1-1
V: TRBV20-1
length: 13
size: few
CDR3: CSASWTPNTEAFF

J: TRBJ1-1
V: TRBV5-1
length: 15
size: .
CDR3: CASSPGTGPNTEAFF

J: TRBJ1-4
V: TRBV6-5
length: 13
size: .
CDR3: CASRDRINEKLFF

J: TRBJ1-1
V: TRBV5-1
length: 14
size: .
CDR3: CASSLSPAGTEAFF

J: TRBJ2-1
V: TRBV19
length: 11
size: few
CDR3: CASSIEDREFF

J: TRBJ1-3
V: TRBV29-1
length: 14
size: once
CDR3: CSVTTVYSGNTIYF

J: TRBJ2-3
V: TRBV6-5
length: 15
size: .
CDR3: CASRRGQESTDTQYF

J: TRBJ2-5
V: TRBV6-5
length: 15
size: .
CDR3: CASSFSGGTGETQYF

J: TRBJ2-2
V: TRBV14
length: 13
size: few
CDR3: CASRAQGRGELFF

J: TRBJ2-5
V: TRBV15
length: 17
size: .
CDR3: CATSRPVGQAGQETQYF

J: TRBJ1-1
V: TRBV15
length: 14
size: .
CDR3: CATSSARVNTEAFF

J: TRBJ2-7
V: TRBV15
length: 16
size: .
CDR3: CATSRGYSLQGNGQYF

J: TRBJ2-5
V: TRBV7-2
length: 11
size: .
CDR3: CASSPQETQYF

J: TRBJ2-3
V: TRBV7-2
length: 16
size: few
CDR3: CASSLLGAGVSDTQYF

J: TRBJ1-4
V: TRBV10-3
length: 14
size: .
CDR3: CAISETGTNEKLFF

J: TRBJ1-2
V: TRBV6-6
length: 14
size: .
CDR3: CASSATGFASGYTF

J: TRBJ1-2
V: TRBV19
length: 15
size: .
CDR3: CASSIIDRSTSLYTF

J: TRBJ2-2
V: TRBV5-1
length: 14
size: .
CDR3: CASREVSNTGELFF

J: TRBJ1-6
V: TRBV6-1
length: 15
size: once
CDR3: CASSESHGGDSPLHF

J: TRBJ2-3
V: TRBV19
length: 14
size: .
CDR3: CATATTLPTDTQYF

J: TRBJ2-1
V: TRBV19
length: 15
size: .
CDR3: CASSIGRDRGHEQFF

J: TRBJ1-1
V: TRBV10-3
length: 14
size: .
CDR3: CAIRKGQENTEAFF